These 22 T cell receptor beta chains were all obtained from the same sample, sequenced in a study of brain metastases from non-small cell lung cancer. The protocol was immunoSEQ multiplex PCR, while the TCRdb copy is restricted to in-frame clones and leaves out a portion. The repertoire holds 1,200 to 1,500 clones, around 85% seen once, with approximately 12% in the top ten. Specimen: tumor-adjacent normal tissue. The receptors here all came from a donor at least 40 years old with non-small cell lung cancer.

This clone was picked up one time. The chain couples TRBV10-2 to TRBJ1-1, with a weak D call TRBD1 (5 bases). Germline V gene data show CDR1 as WSHSY and CDR2 as SAAADI. Trimming took 5 bases from V and 5 from J, leaving 15 bases between them. The CDR3 is 14 residues long. The CDR3 DNA is TGCGCCAGCAGTTTTAACCCCCAGGGAACTGAAGCTTTCTTT. Translating it yields CASSFNPQGTEAFF.

The chain combines TRBV5-1 with TRBJ2-3; possible D gene TRBD1, 6 bases. The CDR3 runs to 15 residues. Per germline, CDR1 SGHRS and CDR2 YFSETQ. V dropped 3 bases and J dropped 2 bases, with 13 bases sitting between them. The CDR3 region has the DNA TGCGCCAGCAGCTACCCGGGACACCACACAGATACGCAGTATTTT. Amino acid sequence: CASSYPGHHTDTQYF.

The chain's CDR3 is CASTPRTGGPEAFF. The CDR3 DNA sequence: TGTGCCAGTACCCCAAGGACAGGAGGGCCTGAAGCTTTCTTT. V usage is TRBV19 and J usage is TRBJ1-1, with 7 bases fitting TRBD1. Trimming took 7 bases from V and 6 from J; bases not matched to a gene: 11. CDR1 and CDR2 (germline): LNHDA, SQIVND (reference sequence). This CDR3 spans 14 amino acids.

The chain employs TRBV18 and TRBJ1-2; TRBD1 is a possible D gene (5 bases). In germline, CDR1 is KGHSH, CDR2 LQKENI. Trimming left V 2 bases short and J 0 bases short, with 13 bases between. CDR3 length equals 16 residues. CDR3 sequence (DNA): TGTGCCAGCTCACCAGGGACGGGAAGATCTAACTATGGCTACACCTTC. As protein: CASSPGTGRSNYGYTF.

The J gene is TRBJ1-4, the V gene TRBV15; D possibly corresponds to TRBD1 (5 bases). V lost 5 bases and J 6 bases, leaving 13 bases between the germline ends. This CDR3 region has 14 residues. Germline V gene sequence: CDR1 LNHNV, CDR2 YYDKDF (reference sequence). CDR3 residues: CATSLRGGDEKLFF. CDR3 sequence (DNA): TGTGCCACCAGCCTCCGGGGGGGTGATGAAAAACTGTTTTTT.

V gene TRBV5-1 combines with J gene TRBJ1-1, with 10 bases lining up with TRBD1. Germline CDR1 and CDR2: SGHRS and YFSETQ. V gave up 4 bases and J gave up 5 bases; unmatched junction bases: 14. The CDR3 is 17 amino acids. Written as DNA, the CDR3 is TGCGCCAGCAGCAGGATTTCGGGACAGGGGTGGGGGACTGAAGCTTTCTTT. It yields the protein CASSRISGQGWGTEAFF.

The chain couples TRBV4-2 to TRBJ2-5, with 9 bases identical to TRBD2. The germline gives CDR1 LGHNA, CDR2 YNFKEQ. This CDR3 region has 18 residues. V lost 0 bases to trimming and J lost 1 base; unmatched junction nucleotides: 9. The CDR3 nucleotides read TGTGCCAGCAGCCAAGATTTCGTCGGGACTAGCCCCCAAGAGACCCAGTACTTC. Translating it yields CASSQDFVGTSPQETQYF.

The rearrangement links TRBV5-1 to TRBJ2-3; 9 bases match TRBD2. The germline CDR1 and CDR2 sequences are SGHRS and YFSETQ. The CDR3 has 19 residues. V lost 2 bases to trimming and J lost 4 bases; unmatched junction nucleotides: 17. The CDR3 spells CASSLAGLAGDSGADTQYF. The CDR3 nucleotides read TGCGCCAGCAGCTTAGCAGGGTTAGCGGGAGATTCGGGCGCAGATACGCAGTATTTT.

The V gene is TRBV3-1 (or the pseudogene TRBV3-2), the J gene TRBJ2-2, with 11 bases that match TRBD2. Trimming removed 4 bases from V and 7 bases from J; junction bases left unmatched: 8. The CDR3 loop spans 16 amino acids. Germline values: CDR1 LGHDT, CDR2 YNNKEL (reference sequence). The CDR3 sequence is CASSLLGLAARGELFF. The CDR3 nucleotides read TGTGCCAGCAGCCTTTTGGGACTAGCGGCCCGCGGGGAGCTGTTTTTT.

The DNA of the CDR3 is TGTGCCAGCAGCTTCTACAGGGAAGAGACCCAGTACTTC. It codes for CASSFYREETQYF. This chain uses TRBV13 with TRBJ2-5, with D possibly being TRBD1 (6 bases). Germline V gives CDR1 PRHDT, CDR2 FYEKMQ (reference sequence). The CDR3 covers 13 residues. V shed 3 bases and J shed 3 bases, with 8 bases lying between them.

This rearrangement joins TRBV7-9 to TRBJ2-5; no clear D. The germline CDR1 and CDR2 sequences are SEHNR and FQNEAQ (reference sequence). The CDR3 length is 14 residues. Trimming shortened V by 5 bases and J by 9 bases, and 19 bases separated the two germline ends. In nucleotides, the CDR3 is TGTGCCAGCAGCCTGTCTGTAGGGTTTGAGGCCCAGTACTTC. Encoded protein: CASSLSVGFEAQYF.

This sequence joins TRBV5-1 and TRBJ1-1; no clear D. The CDR3 is made up of 13 amino acids. Germline V CDR1 and CDR2: SGHRS, YFSETQ. Trimming pared 3 bases from V and 2 bases from J, leaving 8 bases between. Here the CDR3 reads CASSSDVNTEAFF. CDR3 nucleotides: TGCGCCAGCAGCTCGGACGTAAACACTGAAGCTTTCTTT.

The chain has TRBV29-1 and TRBJ2-7; D gene ambiguous. Germline V CDR1 and CDR2: SQVTM, ANQGSEA. This CDR3 region has 13 residues. V shed 4 bases and J shed 2 bases, with 12 bases lying between them. The CDR3 reads CSVGQVGPYEQYF. CDR3 nucleotide sequence: TGCAGCGTTGGCCAGGTGGGTCCCTACGAGCAGTACTTC.

In its sample, this clone ranks as hyperexpanded (1% or more). The rearrangement joins TRBV6-5 to TRBJ2-1, with 9 positions matching TRBD2. The CDR3 has 15 residues. The junction had 9 bases not matched to a gene; V was cut back by 5 bases and J by 7 bases. Germline loops: CDR1 MNHEY, CDR2 SVGAGI. CDR3 in amino acids: CASSPGGREWNEQFF. The CDR3 DNA reads as TGTGCCAGCAGTCCCGGCGGGAGGGAGTGGAATGAGCAGTTCTTC.

Comment on this clone: Other DNA sequences in this sample translate to the same CDR3. The chain uses TRBV9 and TRBJ1-3, with D unresolved. CDR1 and CDR2 (germline): SGDLS, YYNGEE. The CDR3 extends over 13 amino acids. V dropped 0 bases and J dropped 4 bases, with 5 bases sitting between them. The CDR3 nucleotides are TGTGCCAGCAGCGTAGAAGGGGGAAACACCATATATTTT. Amino acid sequence: CASSVEGGNTIYF.

This clone has just one count. The chain uses TRBV20-1 and TRBJ2-1, with TRBD2 identical over 8 bases. Per germline, CDR1 DFQATT and CDR2 SNEGSKA (reference sequence). Trimming removed 3 bases from V and 5 bases from J; junction bases left unmatched: 9. The CDR3 extends over 15 amino acids. CDR3: CSASVSGSFNNEQFF. CDR3 bases: TGCAGTGCTAGTGTAAGCGGGAGTTTCAACAATGAGCAGTTCTTC.

The chain's CDR3 is CASSPVGVSGNTIYF. CDR3 in DNA: TGCGCCAGCAGCCCTGTGGGGGTCTCTGGAAACACCATATATTTT. The chain combines TRBV5-1 with TRBJ1-3; D may be TRBD1 (5 bases). V dropped 4 bases and J dropped 0 bases, with 11 bases sitting between them. Germline V gene lookup returns CDR1 SGHRS and CDR2 YFSETQ. The CDR3 has 15 amino acids.

This chain connects TRBV25-1 to TRBJ1-1; D possibly corresponds to TRBD1 (6 bases). Trimming took 3 bases from V and 4 from J, leaving 12 bases between them. Germline CDR1 and CDR2: MGHDK and SYGVNS. The CDR3 spans 14 residues. CDR3 amino acids: CASSDWGAGTEAFF. CDR3 coding DNA: TGTGCCAGCAGTGATTGGGGGGCGGGCACTGAAGCTTTCTTT.

This clone has just one count. One junction end does not reproduce the germline sequence, and a read error may be involved. V and J are TRBV19 and TRBJ1-5; TRBD1 is a possible D gene (6 bases). Germline CDR1 reads LNHDA; CDR2 reads SQIVND (reference sequence). CDR3 size: 15 residues. The CDR3 loop reads CASNIQGYSNQPQHF. The CDR3 nucleotides are TGTGCCAGTAATATACAGGGCTATAGCAATCAGCCCCAGCATTTT.

This clone occurred a few times. J is TRBJ2-3 and V is TRBV6-5; 10 positions match TRBD2. Germline V gene lookup returns CDR1 MNHEY and CDR2 SVGAGI. The CDR3 is 16 amino acids. V gave up 4 bases and J gave up 0 bases; unmatched junction bases: 4. The CDR3 protein is CASSFGLAVSTDTQYF. The CDR3, as DNA: TGTGCCAGCAGTTTCGGACTAGCGGTTAGCACAGATACGCAGTATTTT.

This sequence joins TRBV19 and TRBJ2-1; 10 bases agree with TRBD1. CDR1 and CDR2 from the germline V gene are LNHDA and SQIVND (reference sequence). This CDR3 spans 15 amino acids. V shed 5 bases, J shed 5 bases, and the junction held 6 bases outside the gene matches. Here the CDR3 reads CASSGGQGRHNEQFF. The CDR3 DNA sequence: TGTGCCAGTAGTGGGGGACAGGGGCGTCACAATGAGCAGTTCTTC.

V gene TRBV19 combines with J gene TRBJ2-7, with D possibly matching TRBD2 (6 bases). Between the trimmed V and J ends, which lost 5 bases and 5 bases, there was a span of 19 bases. Germline CDR1 LNHDA, CDR2 SQIVND (reference sequence). CDR3 length equals 15 residues. The CDR3 loop reads CASSSTSGPGDEQYF. CDR3 DNA: TGTGCCAGTAGTTCTACCTCGGGACCGGGGGACGAGCAGTACTTC.